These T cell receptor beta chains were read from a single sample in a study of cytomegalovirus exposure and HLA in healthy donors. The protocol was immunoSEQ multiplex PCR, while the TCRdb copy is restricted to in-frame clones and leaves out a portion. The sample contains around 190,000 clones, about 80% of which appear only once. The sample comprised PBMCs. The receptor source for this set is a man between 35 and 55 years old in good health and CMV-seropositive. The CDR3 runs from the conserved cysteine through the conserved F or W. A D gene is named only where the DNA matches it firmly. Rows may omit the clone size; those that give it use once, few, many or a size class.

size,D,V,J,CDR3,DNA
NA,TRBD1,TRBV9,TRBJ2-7,CASRPLTGIPYEQYF,TGTGCCAGCAGACCGCTGACAGGGATTCCCTACGAGCAGTACTTC
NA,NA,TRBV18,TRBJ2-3,CASSPPGTPGTDTQYF,TGTGCCAGCTCACCACCCGGGACTCCGGGCACAGATACGCAGTATTTT
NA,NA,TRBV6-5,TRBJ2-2,CASRDSRAYGELFF,TGTGCCAGCAGGGACAGCCGGGCCTACGGGGAGCTGTTTTTT
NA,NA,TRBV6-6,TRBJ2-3,CASSQDWSRPDTQYF,TGTGCCAGCAGTCAGGACTGGAGTCGCCCAGATACGCAGTATTTT
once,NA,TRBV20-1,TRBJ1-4,CSARVYAELFF,TGCAGTGCTAGGGTATATGCGGAACTGTTTTTT
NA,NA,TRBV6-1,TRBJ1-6,CASTRTVGSPLHF,TGTGCCAGCACCCGCACCGTCGGGTCACCCCTCCACTTT
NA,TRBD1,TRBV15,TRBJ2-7,CATSRPQRQGSYEQYF,TGTGCCACCAGCAGACCCCAGAGACAGGGGAGCTACGAGCAGTACTTC
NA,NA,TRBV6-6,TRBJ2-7,CASSFGTRSSYEQYF,TGTGCCAGCAGTTTTGGGACAAGGAGCTCCTACGAGCAGTACTTC
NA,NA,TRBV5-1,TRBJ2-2,CASGLLLGNTGELFF,TGCGCCAGCGGACTCCTCTTGGGGAACACCGGGGAGCTGTTTTTT
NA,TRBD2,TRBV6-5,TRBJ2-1,CASSRGLAVNNEQFF,TGTGCCAGCAGCCGTGGACTAGCGGTTAACAATGAGCAGTTCTTC
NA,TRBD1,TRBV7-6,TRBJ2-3,CASSLVQGGTDTQYF,TGTGCCAGCAGCTTAGTACAGGGGGGCACAGATACGCAGTATTTT
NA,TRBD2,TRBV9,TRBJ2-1,CASSSRLAFEQFF,TGTGCCAGCAGCTCCAGACTAGCCTTTGAGCAGTTCTTC
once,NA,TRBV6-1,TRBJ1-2,CASRRGGTLYGYTF,TGTGCCAGCCGAAGGGGAGGGACCCTCTATGGCTACACCTTC
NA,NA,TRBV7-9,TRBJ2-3,CASSPKRSDTQYF,TGTGCCAGCTCCCCGAAGCGGTCAGATACGCAGTATTTT
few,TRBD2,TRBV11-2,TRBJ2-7,CASSYERGFSSYEQYF,TGTGCCAGCAGCTACGAGCGGGGGTTTAGCTCCTACGAGCAGTACTTC
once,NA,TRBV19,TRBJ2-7,CASSIRRGSYEQYF,TGTGCCAGTAGTATTCGGAGGGGATCCTACGAGCAGTACTTC
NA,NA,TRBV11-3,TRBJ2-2,CASSFTGPGELFF,TGTGCCAGCAGCTTTACAGGTCCCGGGGAGCTGTTTTTT
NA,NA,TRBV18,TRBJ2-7,CASSPGDTETYF,TGTGCCAGCTCACCAGGGGACACTGAAACGTACTTC
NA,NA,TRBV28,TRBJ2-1,CASSLSADSYNEQFF,TGTGCCAGCAGTTTATCTGCGGACTCCTACAATGAGCAGTTCTTC
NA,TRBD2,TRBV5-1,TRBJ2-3,CASSLGLLAFADTQYF,TGCGCCAGCAGCTTGGGATTACTAGCGTTTGCAGATACGCAGTATTTT
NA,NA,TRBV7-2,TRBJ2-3,CASSPPVGTSSTDTQYF,TGTGCCAGCAGCCCACCGGTCGGAACTAGTTCCACAGATACGCAGTATTTT
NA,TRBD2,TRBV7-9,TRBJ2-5,CASSLGTSGAQETQYF,TGTGCCAGCAGCTTGGGGACTAGCGGCGCCCAAGAGACCCAGTACTTC
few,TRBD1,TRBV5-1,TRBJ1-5,CASSKGQGPNQPQHF,TGCGCCAGCAGCAAGGGACAGGGGCCAAATCAGCCCCAGCATTTT
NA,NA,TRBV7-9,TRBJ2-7,CASSLEDISYEQYF,TGTGCCAGCAGCTTAGAGGACATCTCCTACGAGCAGTACTTC
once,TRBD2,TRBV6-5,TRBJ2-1,CASRRTSGAFGQFF,TGTGCCAGCAGAAGGACTAGCGGGGCCTTTGGGCAGTTCTTC
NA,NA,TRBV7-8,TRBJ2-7,CASSGSWRGRQYF,TGTGCCAGCAGCGGCTCGTGGAGGGGAAGGCAGTACTTC
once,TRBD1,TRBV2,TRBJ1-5,CASRVTAGGRQPQHF,TGTGCCAGCAGAGTGACGGCAGGGGGCAGGCAGCCCCAGCATTTT
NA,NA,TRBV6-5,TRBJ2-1,CASSPGSYNEQFF,TGTGCCAGCAGCCCAGGCTCCTACAATGAGCAGTTCTTC
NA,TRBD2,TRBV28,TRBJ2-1,CASTSGTSRYNEQFF,TGTGCCAGCACTTCCGGGACTAGTCGATACAATGAGCAGTTCTTC
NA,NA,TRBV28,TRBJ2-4,CASSLVGRTLAKNIQYF,TGTGCCAGCAGTTTAGTGGGGAGAACACTAGCCAAAAACATTCAGTACTTC
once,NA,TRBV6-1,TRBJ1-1,CASSEAAGLVQNTEAFF,TGTGCCAGCAGTGAAGCCGCAGGGTTGGTCCAGAACACTGAAGCTTTCTTT
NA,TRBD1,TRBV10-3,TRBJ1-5,CAAATGGDQPQHF,TGTGCCGCCGCGACAGGGGGGGATCAGCCCCAGCATTTT
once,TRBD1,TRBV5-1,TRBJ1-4,CASSSGQGATNEKLFF,TGCGCCAGCAGCTCGGGACAGGGGGCAACTAATGAAAAACTGTTTTTT
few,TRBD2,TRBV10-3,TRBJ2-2,CAISKLAGGTGELFF,TGTGCCATCAGCAAACTAGCGGGGGGAACCGGGGAGCTGTTTTTT
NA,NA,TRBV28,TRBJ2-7,CASSLFGQANGDEQYF,TGTGCCAGCAGTTTATTCGGCCAGGCTAATGGCGACGAGCAGTACTTC
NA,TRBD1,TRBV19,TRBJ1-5,CASQEYRGEQPQHF,TGTGCCAGTCAAGAATACAGGGGGGAGCAGCCCCAGCATTTT
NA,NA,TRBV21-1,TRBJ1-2,CASRNRRFSTGYTNYGYTF,TGTGCCAGCCGAAACAGGCGATTCTCCACAGGCTATACTAACTATGGCTACACCTTC
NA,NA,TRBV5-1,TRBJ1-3,CASSLESGTGNTIYF,TGCGCCAGCAGCTTGGAGTCGGGAACTGGAAACACCATATATTTT
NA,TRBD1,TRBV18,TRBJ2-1,CASSPGTGGGYEQFF,TGTGCCAGCTCACCGGGGACAGGGGGGGGTTATGAGCAGTTCTTC
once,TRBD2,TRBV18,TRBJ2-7,CASSPSHGTSDYEQYF,TGTGCCAGCTCACCAAGCCACGGGACTAGCGATTACGAGCAGTACTTC
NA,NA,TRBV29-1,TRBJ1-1,CSAIGGNTEAFF,TGCAGCGCCATAGGGGGAAACACTGAAGCTTTCTTT
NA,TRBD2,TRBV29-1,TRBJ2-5,CSVGLAGGLGVETQYF,TGCAGCGTTGGACTAGCGGGGGGGCTTGGCGTGGAGACCCAGTACTTC
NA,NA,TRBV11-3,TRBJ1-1,CASSLREDTEAFF,TGTGCCAGCAGCTTAAGGGAGGACACTGAAGCTTTCTTT